Following are 13 T cell receptor beta chains from one sample sequenced in a study of beta chain features in type 1 diabetes (dated by TCRdb to between 2017 and 2018). Libraries were made using the immunoSEQ multiplex PCR assay. All of the isolated RNA was reverse transcribed with the High Capacity cDNA Reverse Transcription Kit, so expressed TCRB transcripts were sequenced. TCRdb took over this immuneACCESS table, retaining in-frame rearrangements with V and J assigned. Such tables are incomplete; in checked studies, under half of the missing clones stem from an unresolved V gene, and the remainder is unexplained. The sample includes 300,000 to 350,000 clones, with about 20% observed a single time. Of the sample, approximately 0.041% falls within the top ten clones. The sequenced sample consisted of naive CD4+ T cells from blood. The cell subset or site label here, explained by the study, means: true naive CD4+ T cells. The receptors were sampled from a woman aged 18-29 years in good health.

This clone was counted between two and nine times. J is TRBJ2-3 and V is TRBV29-1, with 12 bases matching TRBD2. This CDR3 spans 15 amino acids. Unmatched junction bases numbered 8, after V lost 6 bases and J lost 4 bases. Germline assignment: CDR1 SQVTM and CDR2 ANQGSEA. CDR3 residues: CSVARLAGGPDTQYF. CDR3 in DNA: TGCAGCGTGGCTCGCCTAGCGGGAGGGCCAGATACGCAGTATTTT.

The V call is TRBV5-1, the J call TRBJ1-2; a weak D match, TRBD1 (6 bases). The CDR3 runs to 13 residues. Germline CDR1 reads SGHRS; CDR2 reads YFSETQ. V was pared by 7 bases and J by 6 bases, with 16 bases between. The DNA of the CDR3 is TGCGCCAGCTCAACCCGGGACAACCATGGCTACACCTTC. It specifies CASSTRDNHGYTF.

The rearrangement joins TRBV4-2 to TRBJ2-3, with 9 bases matching TRBD1. V gave up 3 bases and J gave up 2 bases; unmatched junction bases: 12. CDR3 length equals 18 residues. Per germline, CDR1 LGHNA and CDR2 YNFKEQ. CDR3 amino acids: CASSQLTPGQGYTDTQYF. CDR3 DNA sequence: TGTGCCAGCAGCCAGCTGACACCGGGACAGGGCTACACAGATACGCAGTATTTT.

V gene TRBV11-2 combines with J gene TRBJ2-7; TRBD1 matches at 8 bases. The CDR3 consists of 14 residues. Germline CDR1 and CDR2: SGHAT and FQNNGV. J was trimmed by 2 bases and V by 5 bases; bases with no gene match: 5. The CDR3 DNA reads as TGTGCCAGCAGCATACAGGGGGACCCCTACGAGCAGTACTTC. Its protein product is CASSIQGDPYEQYF.

This chain connects TRBV7-9 to TRBJ1-5; D might be TRBD1 (5 bases). The V end was cut by 4 bases, the J end by 2 bases, with 12 bases between. CDR1 and CDR2 (germline): SEHNR, FQNEAQ (reference sequence). The CDR3 covers 15 residues. CDR3 DNA: TGTGCCAGCAGCTCGTGGGGCTCGGGCAATCAGCCCCAGCATTTT. Its protein product is CASSSWGSGNQPQHF.

This rearrangement joins TRBV7-2 to TRBJ2-3, with 7 bases lining up with TRBD2. Germline V CDR1 and CDR2: SGHTA, FQGNSA. This CDR3 is 16 amino acids long. V was pared by 3 bases and J by 3 bases, with 9 bases of the junction left unmatched. The CDR3 spells CASSLDSTSSTDTQYF. CDR3 DNA sequence: TGTGCCAGCAGCTTGGACTCGACTAGCAGTACAGATACGCAGTATTTT.

Here the CDR3 reads CASSRQGPYEQYF. Written as DNA, the CDR3 is TGTGCCAGCTCAAGACAGGGCCCCTACGAGCAGTACTTC. This chain links TRBV18 with TRBJ2-7; 7 bases are shared with TRBD1. The CDR3 is 13 amino acids. Germline-derived CDR1 and CDR2 are KGHSH and LQKENI. V dropped 5 bases and J dropped 2; count of bases not matched to a gene: 3. The whole variable domain, filled in from reference TRBV18 and TRBJ2-7, reads NAGVMQNPRHLVRRRGQEARLRCSPMKGHSHVYWYRQLPEEGLKFMVYLQKENIIDESGMPKERFSAEFPKEGPSILRIQQVVRGDSAAYFCASSRQGPYEQYFGPGTRLTVT.

This clone was counted between two and nine times. The J gene is TRBJ1-2, the V gene TRBV7-9; possible D gene TRBD1, 6 bases. In germline, CDR1 is SEHNR, CDR2 FQNEAQ (reference sequence). Trimming pared 5 bases from V and 2 bases from J, leaving 15 bases between. CDR3 length: 15 residues. This CDR3 reads CASSHPNRANYGYTF. The CDR3 bases are TGTGCCAGCAGCCACCCTAACAGGGCAAACTATGGCTACACCTTC.

This clone was picked up a small number of times. The J gene is TRBJ1-4, the V gene TRBV7-2; D is unclear. Looked up from germline, CDR1 is SGHTA and CDR2 is FQGNSA. Deletions cut 5 bases from V and 8 bases from J, with 18 bases between. The CDR3 runs to 15 residues. Written as DNA, the CDR3 is TGTGCCAGCAGCCCCGGTGGACCTGGGAGAGAAAAACTGTTTTTT. Amino acid sequence: CASSPGGPGREKLFF.

There are a few counts of this clone. This chain connects TRBV29-1 to TRBJ2-7, with D hard to call. The CDR3 is 12 residues long. CDR1 is SQVTM and CDR2 is ANQGSEA in the germline V gene. Trimming shortened V by 1 base and J by 0 bases, and 4 bases separated the two germline ends. The CDR3 nucleotides read TGCAGCGTTGAAGGCAGCTCCTACGAGCAGTACTTC. Encoded protein: CSVEGSSYEQYF.

This clone was detected only a few times. The rearrangement links TRBV4-1 to TRBJ1-5; D remains unclear. Germline-derived CDR1 and CDR2 are MGHRA and YSYEKL. V shed 0 bases and J shed 3 bases, with 9 bases lying between them. The CDR3 loop spans 15 amino acids. The CDR3, as DNA: TGCGCCAGCAGCCAAGATCCGGGGATCAATCAGCCCCAGCATTTT. Protein product: CASSQDPGINQPQHF.

V gene TRBV2 combines with J gene TRBJ2-7, with D possibly matching TRBD1 (6 bases). From germline, CDR1 is SNHLY and CDR2 FYNNEI. Trimming removed 8 bases from V and 3 bases from J, with 8 bases in between. The CDR3 spans 11 residues. CDR3 loop: CASGTSYEQYF. The CDR3 nucleotides read TGTGCCAGCGGGACAAGCTACGAGCAGTACTTC.

The chain combines TRBV29-1 with TRBJ2-7, with 10 bases fitting TRBD2. The germline CDR1 and CDR2 sequences are SQVTM and ANQGSEA. There are 15 residues in the CDR3. V trimming: 5 bases; J trimming: 6 bases; junction bases outside the gene matches: 13. This chain's CDR3 is CSVRNSGRTGSEQYF. The CDR3 nucleotides read TGCAGCGTTAGAAATAGCGGGAGGACGGGGAGCGAGCAGTACTTC.